Below, 6 T cell receptor beta chains from the same sample are listed, as sequenced in a study of identical twins. TCRdb fed the 5' RACE reads into MiXCR, producing one record per CDR3 protein. The sample includes approximately 500,000 distinct CDR3 sequences, roughly a quarter seen only once; the top ten take 2.9%. This sample was also put to use in a study of T cells expressing NK-cell markers.

Sequencing was carried out using CD4+ T cells sorted from blood. The receptors shown here come from a woman younger than 30 in good health.

This clonotype was detected many times. The junction departs from the called germline gene at one end, perhaps through a read error. The rearrangement joins TRBV5-1 to TRBJ1-2; D ambiguous. The CDR3 is 13 amino acids. Germline-derived CDR1 and CDR2 are SGHRS and YFSETQ. CDR3 nucleotide sequence: TGCGCCAGTGCGGTGGATCCTAAGTATGGCTACACCTTC. This sequence encodes CASAVDPKYGYTF. Full variable domain (remainder filled in from reference TRBV5-1 and TRBJ1-2): KAGVTQTPRYLIKTRGQQVTLSCSPISGHRSVSWYQQTPGQGLQFLFEYFSETQRNKGNFPGRFSGRQFSNSRSEMNVSTLELGDSALYLCASAVDPKYGYTFGSGTRLTVV.

The chain couples TRBV28 to TRBJ2-1; 11 positions agree with TRBD1. V lost 10 bases, J lost 9 bases, and 5 bases stayed unmatched. Germline assignment: CDR1 MDHEN and CDR2 SYDVKM. This CDR3 has 12 residues. Here the CDR3 reads CATEDRGLEQFF. The CDR3 nucleotides are TGTGCCACCGAGGACAGGGGGCTTGAGCAGTTCTTC.

The genes are TRBV6-5 and TRBJ2-4; a possible D gene is TRBD1 (5 bases). V gave up 2 bases and J gave up 13 bases, with 15 bases separating them. This CDR3 is 13 amino acids long. Germline V lookup: CDR1 MNHEY, CDR2 SVGAGI. DNA of the CDR3: TGTGCCAGCAGTTACGGGCAGGGTTCCCCCCAGTACTTC. This translates into CASSYGQGSPQYF.

This chain joins TRBV6-5 and TRBJ1-5, with D unclear. Between the trimmed V and J ends, which lost 2 bases and 2 bases, there was a span of 4 bases. Per the germline V gene, CDR1 is MNHEY and CDR2 is SVGAGI. CDR3 length: 13 residues. The CDR3 sequence is CASSYDRNQPQHF. CDR3 DNA: TGTGCCAGCAGTTACGATCGCAATCAGCCCCAGCATTTT.

This clonotype appeared once. V and J are TRBV6-2 or TRBV6-3 and TRBJ2-2, with 7 positions matching TRBD2. Losses at the gene ends were 2 bases for V and 2 bases for J; bases not matched to a gene: 5. Germline loops: CDR1 MNHEY, CDR2 SVGEGT. This CDR3 has 16 residues. The DNA of the CDR3 is TGTGCCAGCAGTTACGGCGGGAGTGAAAACACCGGGGAGCTGTTTTTT. It is translated as CASSYGGSENTGELFF.

This rearrangement joins TRBV20-1 to TRBJ2-3, with D unclear. Germline lookup yields CDR1 DFQATT and CDR2 SNEGSKA (reference sequence). Trimming removed 3 bases at V and 5 bases at J, with 9 bases between. CDR3 length: 12 residues. CDR3 sequence (DNA): TGCAGTGCTAGCAGCTGGAAAGATACGCAGTATTTT. Protein sequence: CSASSWKDTQYF.